This T cell receptor (beta chain) was captured by sequencing in a study of OX40 agonist ivuxolimab in advanced cancers. Looking at the study overall: Averaging roughly 60 years in age, with a range of roughly 20 to 79, the cohort was 65% to 90% male.

Trimming cost V 5 bases and J 4 bases, with 15 bases left between them. The CDR3 is made up of 15 amino acids. Germline V gene lookup returns CDR1 MNHEY and CDR2 SMNVEV (reference sequence). The table came from immunoSEQ multiplex PCR; TCRdb's copy has only in-frame clones and leaves some out. The sample holds 70,000 to 80,000 clones; around 90% are singletons and the top ten take 5.9%. The sample was CD4+ or CD8+ T cells sorted from blood, taken in a trial of the OX40 agonist ivuxolimab. The receptor's source is an adult with an advanced solid tumor such as melanoma, head and neck, liver or kidney cancer. The rearrangement links TRBV27 to TRBJ2-1; D is unresolved. The CDR3 protein is CASSGQPAQYNEQFF. CDR3 nucleotides: TGTGCCAGCAGTGGGCAACCCGCGCAATACAATGAGCAGTTCTTC.